The rows below give T cell receptor beta chains drawn from one sample of a study of blood T cell repertoires in COVID-19. Assay: immunoSEQ multiplex PCR; the TCRdb copy retains only in-frame clones and omits some. The repertoire consists of roughly 280,000 clones, with roughly 90% occurring once and the leading ten covering 1.5% to 2%. What was sequenced was peripheral blood. Source of these receptors: a man aged 25-45 years with active or convalescent COVID-19. Each CDR3 is given with its conserved first and last residue. The order of the fields is CDR3 protein, CDR3 DNA, J gene, D gene, clone size, V gene. D genes are given only for firm matches. The size of a clone is reported for some rows only, either as once, few or many, or as a class for expanded clones.

CSASWLAGEIKDNEQFF TGCAGTGCTAGTTGGTTAGCGGGGGAAATAAAGGACAATGAGCAGTTCTTC TRBJ2-1 TRBD2 - TRBV20-1
CAISEVGARQRNTEAFF TGTGCCATCAGTGAAGTTGGGGCCAGACAAAGAAACACTGAAGCTTTCTTT TRBJ1-1 - - TRBV10-3
CATSDPSGGTYNEQFF TGTGCCACCAGTGATCCAAGCGGGGGAACCTACAATGAGCAGTTCTTC TRBJ2-1 TRBD2 - TRBV24-1
CASSPDRAGANVLTF TGCGCCAGCAGCCCAGACAGGGCTGGGGCCAACGTCCTGACTTTC TRBJ2-6 TRBD1 - TRBV5-1
CAWRMTPRGGNTEAFF TGTGCCTGGAGAATGACCCCGAGAGGCGGTAACACTGAAGCTTTCTTT TRBJ1-1 - - TRBV30
CASSFLGPGDTQYF TGTGCCAGCAGTTTCTTGGGTCCGGGTGATACGCAGTATTTT TRBJ2-3 - once TRBV27
CASSQGDSQPQHF TGTGCCAGTAGTCAAGGGGATTCTCAGCCCCAGCATTTT TRBJ1-5 - - TRBV19
CASSSRAQGSTDTQYF TGCGCCAGCAGCTCCCGGGCCCAGGGGAGCACAGATACGCAGTATTTT TRBJ2-3 - - TRBV5-1
CASTPGGASGGREQFF TGTGCCAGCACCCCCGGGGGGGCTAGCGGGGGAAGGGAGCAGTTCTTC TRBJ2-1 TRBD2 - TRBV6-2/TRBV6-3
CASSHQRTGAGNTIYF TGTGCCAGCAGCCATCAACGGACAGGGGCTGGAAACACCATATATTTT TRBJ1-3 TRBD1 - TRBV11-2
CASSQLQGVTTEAFF TGTGCCAGCAGCCAATTACAGGGTGTAACCACTGAAGCTTTCTTT TRBJ1-1 - - TRBV14
CASRDRAGADTQYF TGTGCCAGTCGGGACAGGGCGGGAGCAGATACGCAGTATTTT TRBJ2-3 TRBD1 - TRBV19
CASSLADTGASYEQYF TGTGCCAGCAGCTTAGCCGACACAGGGGCCTCCTACGAGCAGTACTTC TRBJ2-7 TRBD1 - TRBV13
CASSITGKGTEAFF TGTGCCAGTAGTATAACGGGGAAAGGCACTGAAGCTTTCTTT TRBJ1-1 - - TRBV19
CARSLVAAGGETQYF TGTGCCAGAAGCTTGGTGGCAGCGGGGGGAGAGACCCAGTACTTC TRBJ2-5 TRBD2 - TRBV5-3
CASSQDLASGGRNEQYF TGTGCCAGCAGCCAAGATTTGGCTAGCGGGGGGCGTAACGAGCAGTACTTC TRBJ2-7 TRBD2 - TRBV4-2
CASSLASFSLNTQYF TGTGCCAGCAGCTTAGCCAGTTTTAGCCTTAATACGCAGTATTTT TRBJ2-3 - - TRBV7-2
CASRQDLYGYTF TGTGCCAGCAGACAGGACCTCTATGGCTACACCTTC TRBJ1-2 - - TRBV27
CASSAPGGGQYF TGTGCCAGTAGTGCTCCGGGGGGCGGGCAGTATTTT TRBJ2-3 - - TRBV19
CASSYSPGVDYGYTF TGTGCCAGCAGTTACTCGCCGGGGGTGGACTATGGCTACACCTTC TRBJ1-2 - - TRBV6-6
CASSSGLARNQETQYF TGTGCCAGCAGCTCCGGACTAGCGAGGAACCAAGAGACCCAGTACTTC TRBJ2-5 TRBD2 - TRBV7-3
CASSLDLAGYYEQYF TGTGCCAGCAGCTTAGATCTAGCGGGATACTACGAGCAGTACTTC TRBJ2-7 TRBD2 - TRBV7-2
CASSQESGTPNEQFF TGCGCCAGCAGCCAAGAATCTGGGACTCCCAATGAGCAGTTCTTC TRBJ2-1 - - TRBV4-1
CASSLVAGDEQFF TGTGCCAGCAGCTTAGTAGCGGGGGATGAGCAGTTCTTC TRBJ2-1 TRBD2 - TRBV7-2
CAILKTGGVDTEAFF TGCGCCATTCTAAAGACAGGGGGCGTGGACACTGAAGCTTTCTTT TRBJ1-1 TRBD1 - TRBV5-1
CASSSQTGRNSPLHF TGTGCCAGCAGCTCCCAGACAGGGCGAAATTCACCCCTCCACTTT TRBJ1-6 TRBD1 - TRBV7-9
CSVAGGRDTQYF TGCAGCGTTGCGGGGGGACGGGATACGCAGTATTTT TRBJ2-3 TRBD2 - TRBV29-1
CASSVEGSGGASYNEQFF TGTGCCAGCAGCGTAGAGGGTAGCGGGGGGGCCAGTTACAATGAGCAGTTCTTC TRBJ2-1 TRBD2 few TRBV9
CASRGQGAKNSPLHF TGTGCCAGCAGGGGACAGGGGGCTAAGAATTCACCCCTCCACTTT TRBJ1-6 TRBD1 - TRBV27
CASSEARLSVRLVWAQYF TGTGCCAGCAGTGAAGCGCGACTTTCAGTCCGGTTGGTGTGGGCCCAGTACTTC TRBJ2-5 - - TRBV6-1
CAISGQGTTGELFF TGTGCCATCAGCGGACAGGGGACGACCGGGGAGCTGTTTTTT TRBJ2-2 TRBD1 - TRBV10-3
CAWSPQGGAGTDTQYF TGTGCCTGGAGTCCACAAGGGGGCGCGGGCACAGATACGCAGTATTTT TRBJ2-3 TRBD1 - TRBV30
CASSQVGLGGSGETQYF TGCGCCAGCAGCCAAGTGGGTCTCGGGGGTTCCGGGGAGACCCAGTACTTC TRBJ2-5 - - TRBV4-1
CASSFGTGVGYNEQFF TGTGCCAGCAGCTTCGGGACTGGGGTGGGGTACAATGAGCAGTTCTTC TRBJ2-1 - once TRBV7-2
CASSPEAGLINYGYTF TGTGCCAGTAGCCCTGAGGCCGGGTTGATTAACTATGGCTACACCTTC TRBJ1-2 - - TRBV19
CASSVLGGQDGNTIYF TGTGCCAGCAGCGTATTGGGGGGGCAGGATGGAAACACCATATATTTT TRBJ1-3 - - TRBV9
CASSEGWRSGSGELFF TGTGCCAGCAGTGAAGGGTGGAGGTCCGGGTCCGGGGAGCTGTTTTTT TRBJ2-2 - once TRBV6-1
CASSLGSAIGDTIYF TGTGCCAGCAGCTTGGGCAGCGCCATCGGGGACACCATATATTTT TRBJ1-3 - - TRBV5-5
CASSPLTYEQYF TGTGCCAGCAGTCCACTGACCTACGAGCAGTACTTC TRBJ2-7 - - TRBV2
CASIDWFTDTQYF TGTGCCAGTATAGACTGGTTTACAGATACGCAGTATTTT TRBJ2-3 - - TRBV19
CASGYQVTEAFF TGTGCCAGCGGATACCAGGTCACTGAAGCTTTCTTT TRBJ1-1 - - TRBV2
CASSLEVGQGGPNEQFF TGTGCCAGCAGCTTAGAAGTCGGACAAGGGGGACCTAATGAGCAGTTCTTC TRBJ2-1 - - TRBV7-2
CASSLDRLAGGPETQYF TGTGCCAGCAGCTTGGATCGTCTAGCGGGGGGGCCAGAGACCCAGTACTTC TRBJ2-5 TRBD2 - TRBV5-4
CASSLIFSVTSEETQYF TGTGCCAGCAGCTTGATTTTTTCTGTGACTAGCGAAGAGACCCAGTACTTC TRBJ2-5 TRBD2 - TRBV5-6
CASTRGPNTEAFF TGTGCCAGTACGCGGGGGCCGAACACTGAAGCTTTCTTT TRBJ1-1 - few TRBV19